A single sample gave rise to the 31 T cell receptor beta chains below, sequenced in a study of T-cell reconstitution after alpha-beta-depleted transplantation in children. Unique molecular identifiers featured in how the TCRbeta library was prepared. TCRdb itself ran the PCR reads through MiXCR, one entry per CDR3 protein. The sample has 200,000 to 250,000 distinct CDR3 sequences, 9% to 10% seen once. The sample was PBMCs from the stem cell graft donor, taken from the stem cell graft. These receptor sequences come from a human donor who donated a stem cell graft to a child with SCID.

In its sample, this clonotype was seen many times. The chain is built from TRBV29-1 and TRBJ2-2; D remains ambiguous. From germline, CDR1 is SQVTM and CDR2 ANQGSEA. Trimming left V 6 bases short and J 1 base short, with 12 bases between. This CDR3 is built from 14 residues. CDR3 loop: CSVPAGENTGELFF. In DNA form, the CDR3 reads TGCAGCGTCCCGGCAGGCGAGAACACCGGGGAGCTGTTTTTT.

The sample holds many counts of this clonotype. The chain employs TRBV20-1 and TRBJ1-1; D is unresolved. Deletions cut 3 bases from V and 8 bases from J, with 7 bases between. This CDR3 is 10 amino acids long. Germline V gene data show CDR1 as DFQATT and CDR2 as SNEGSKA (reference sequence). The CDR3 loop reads CSASDREAFF. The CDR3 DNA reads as TGCAGTGCTAGTGACCGGGAAGCTTTCTTT.

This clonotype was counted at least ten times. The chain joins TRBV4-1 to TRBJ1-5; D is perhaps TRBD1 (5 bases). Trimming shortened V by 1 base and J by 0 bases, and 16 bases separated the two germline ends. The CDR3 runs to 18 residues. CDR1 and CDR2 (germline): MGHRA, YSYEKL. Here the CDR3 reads CASSQGRARFSSNQPQHF. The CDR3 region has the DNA TGCGCCAGCAGCCAAGGCAGGGCCCGTTTTAGTAGCAATCAGCCCCAGCATTTT.

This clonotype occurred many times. CDR3 amino acids: CASSSPSVNEQFF. For the CDR3, the DNA is TGCGCCAGCAGCTCCCCTAGCGTCAATGAGCAGTTCTTC. V gene TRBV5-1 combines with J gene TRBJ2-1; possibly TRBD2 for D (6 bases). Trimming cost V 3 bases and J 6 bases, with 10 bases left between them. CDR3 length: 13 amino acids. CDR1 is SGHRS, CDR2 YFSETQ, per germline.

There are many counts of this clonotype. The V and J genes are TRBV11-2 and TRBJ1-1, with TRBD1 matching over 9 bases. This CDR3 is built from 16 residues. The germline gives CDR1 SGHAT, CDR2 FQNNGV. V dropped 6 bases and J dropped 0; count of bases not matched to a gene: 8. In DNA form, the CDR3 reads TGTGCCAGCAGACGAACAGGGGGCACCCTGAACACTGAAGCTTTCTTT. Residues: CASRRTGGTLNTEAFF. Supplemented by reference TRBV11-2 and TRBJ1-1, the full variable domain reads EAGVAQSPRYKIIEKRQSVAFWCNPISGHATLYWYQQILGQGPKLLIQFQNNGVVDDSQLPKDRFSAERLKGVDSTLKIQPAKLEDSAVYLCASRRTGGTLNTEAFFGQGTRLTVV.

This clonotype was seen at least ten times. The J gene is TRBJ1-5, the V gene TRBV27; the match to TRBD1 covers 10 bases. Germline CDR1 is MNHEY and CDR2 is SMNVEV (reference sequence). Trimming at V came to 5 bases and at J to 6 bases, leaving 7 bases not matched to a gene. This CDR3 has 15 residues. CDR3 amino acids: CASSPHGQGGQPQHF. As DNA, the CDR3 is TGTGCCAGCAGTCCCCACGGACAGGGGGGTCAGCCCCAGCATTTT.

CDR3 coding DNA: TGTGCCAGCAGTTTATATGACTCCTACGAGCAGTACTTC. It codes for CASSLYDSYEQYF. This chain joins TRBV27 and TRBJ2-7; D not resolved. The ends were cut back, 1 base at V and 0 bases at J, with 4 bases in the middle. This CDR3 is built from 13 residues. Germline V CDR1 and CDR2: MNHEY, SMNVEV (reference sequence).

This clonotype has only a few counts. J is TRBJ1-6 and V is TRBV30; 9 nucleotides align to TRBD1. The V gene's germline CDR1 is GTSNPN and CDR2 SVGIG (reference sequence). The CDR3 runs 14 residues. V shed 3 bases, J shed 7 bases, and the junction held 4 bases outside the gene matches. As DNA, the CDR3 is TGTGCCTGGAGCCTCGACAGGGGGAATTCACCCCTCCACTTT. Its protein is CAWSLDRGNSPLHF.

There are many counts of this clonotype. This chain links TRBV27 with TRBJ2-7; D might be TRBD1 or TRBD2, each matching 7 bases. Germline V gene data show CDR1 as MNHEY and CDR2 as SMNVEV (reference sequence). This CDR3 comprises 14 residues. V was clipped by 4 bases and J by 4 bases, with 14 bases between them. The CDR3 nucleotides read TGTGCCAGCAGTTGGGCAGGGGGAGGGTACGAGCAGTACTTC. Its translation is CASSWAGGGYEQYF.

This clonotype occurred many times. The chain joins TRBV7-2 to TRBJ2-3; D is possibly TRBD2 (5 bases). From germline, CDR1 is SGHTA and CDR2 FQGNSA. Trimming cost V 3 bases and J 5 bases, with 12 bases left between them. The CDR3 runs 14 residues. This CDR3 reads CASSFTAREDTQYF. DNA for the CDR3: TGTGCCAGCAGCTTTACGGCGAGGGAAGATACGCAGTATTTT. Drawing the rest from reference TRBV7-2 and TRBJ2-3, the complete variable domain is GAGVSQSPSNKVTEKGKDVELRCDPISGHTALYWYRQSLGQGLEFLIYFQGNSAPDKSGLPSDRFSAERTGGSVSTLTIQRTQQEDSAVYLCASSFTAREDTQYFGPGTRLTVL.

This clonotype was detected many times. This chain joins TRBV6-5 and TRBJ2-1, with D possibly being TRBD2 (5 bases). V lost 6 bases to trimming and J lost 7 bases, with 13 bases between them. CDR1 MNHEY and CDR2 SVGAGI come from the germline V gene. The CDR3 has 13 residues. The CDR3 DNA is TGTGCCAGCAGGACCGGGATCCCAAATGAGCAGTTCTTC. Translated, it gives CASRTGIPNEQFF.

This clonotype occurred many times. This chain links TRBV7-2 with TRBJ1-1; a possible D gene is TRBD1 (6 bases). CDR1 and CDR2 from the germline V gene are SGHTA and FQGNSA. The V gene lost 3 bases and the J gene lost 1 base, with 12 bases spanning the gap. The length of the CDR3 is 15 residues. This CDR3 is CASSFAGVGNTEAFF. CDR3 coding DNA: TGTGCCAGCAGCTTTGCAGGGGTCGGGAACACTGAAGCTTTCTTT.

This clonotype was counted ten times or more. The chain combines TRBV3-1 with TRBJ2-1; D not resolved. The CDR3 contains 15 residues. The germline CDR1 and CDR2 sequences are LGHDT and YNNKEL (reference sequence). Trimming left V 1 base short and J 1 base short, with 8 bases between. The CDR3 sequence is CASSQGGQSYNEQFF. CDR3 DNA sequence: TGTGCCAGCAGCCAAGGGGGTCAATCCTACAATGAGCAGTTCTTC.

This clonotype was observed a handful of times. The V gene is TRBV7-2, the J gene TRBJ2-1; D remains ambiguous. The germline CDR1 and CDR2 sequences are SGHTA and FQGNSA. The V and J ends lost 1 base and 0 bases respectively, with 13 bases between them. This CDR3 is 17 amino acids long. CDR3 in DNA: TGTGCCAGCAGCTTAGTAGGCTCTGGAAGCTCCTACAATGAGCAGTTCTTC. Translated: CASSLVGSGSSYNEQFF.

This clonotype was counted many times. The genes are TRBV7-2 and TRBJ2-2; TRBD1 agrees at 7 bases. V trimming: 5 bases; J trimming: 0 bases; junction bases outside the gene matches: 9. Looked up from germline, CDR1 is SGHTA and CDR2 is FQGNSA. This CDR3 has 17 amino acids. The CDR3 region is CASSGTRDRSNTGELFF. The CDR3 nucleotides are TGTGCCAGCAGCGGGACCAGGGACAGATCGAACACCGGGGAGCTGTTTTTT.

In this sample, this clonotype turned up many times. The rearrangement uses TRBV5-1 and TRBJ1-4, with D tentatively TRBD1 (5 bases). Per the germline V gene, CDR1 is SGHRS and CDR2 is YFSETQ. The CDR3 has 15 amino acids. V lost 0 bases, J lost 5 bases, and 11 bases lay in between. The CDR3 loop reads CASSLDDRRNEKLFF. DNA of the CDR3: TGCGCCAGCAGCTTGGACGACAGACGGAATGAAAAACTGTTTTTT.

CDR3 residues: CATSKAGTSAYEQYF. CDR3 DNA sequence: TGTGCCACCAGCAAAGCCGGGACTAGTGCGTACGAGCAGTACTTC. The genes are TRBV15 and TRBJ2-7; 8 nucleotides line up with TRBD2. CDR3 length: 15 amino acids. The germline gives CDR1 LNHNV, CDR2 YYDKDF (reference sequence). J gave up 4 bases and V 4 bases, and 9 bases lay outside the gene matches.

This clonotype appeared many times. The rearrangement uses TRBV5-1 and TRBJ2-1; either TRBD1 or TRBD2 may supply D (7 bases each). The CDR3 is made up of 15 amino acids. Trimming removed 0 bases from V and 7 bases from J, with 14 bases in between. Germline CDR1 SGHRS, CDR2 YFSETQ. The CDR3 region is CASSLGQGGSNEQFF. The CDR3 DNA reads TGCGCCAGCAGCTTGGGACAGGGAGGGTCTAATGAGCAGTTCTTC. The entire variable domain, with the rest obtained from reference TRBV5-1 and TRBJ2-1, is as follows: KAGVTQTPRYLIKTRGQQVTLSCSPISGHRSVSWYQQTPGQGLQFLFEYFSETQRNKGNFPGRFSGRQFSNSRSEMNVSTLELGDSALYLCASSLGQGGSNEQFFGPGTRLTVL.

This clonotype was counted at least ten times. The CDR3 here is CASSYSPGTQPQHF. DNA for the CDR3: TGTGCCAGCAGTTACTCCCCAGGGACTCAGCCCCAGCATTTT. The genes are TRBV6-5 and TRBJ1-5; tentative D call: TRBD1 (5 bases). V dropped 0 bases and J dropped 6 bases, with 9 bases sitting between them. The CDR3 has 14 amino acids. Per germline, CDR1 MNHEY and CDR2 SVGAGI.

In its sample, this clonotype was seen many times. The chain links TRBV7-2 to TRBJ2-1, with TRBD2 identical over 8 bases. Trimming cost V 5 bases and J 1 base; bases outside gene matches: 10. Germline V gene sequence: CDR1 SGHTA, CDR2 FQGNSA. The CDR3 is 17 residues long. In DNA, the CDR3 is TGTGCCAGCAGCCCCCGGGGGGGCGGGAGATCCTACAATGAGCAGTTCTTC. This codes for CASSPRGGGRSYNEQFF.

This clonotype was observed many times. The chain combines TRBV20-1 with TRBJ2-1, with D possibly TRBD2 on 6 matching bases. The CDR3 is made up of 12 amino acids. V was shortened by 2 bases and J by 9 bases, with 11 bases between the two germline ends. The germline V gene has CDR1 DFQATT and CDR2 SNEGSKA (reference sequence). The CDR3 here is CSARRQGGEQFF. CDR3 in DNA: TGCAGTGCTAGAAGGCAGGGAGGTGAGCAGTTCTTC.

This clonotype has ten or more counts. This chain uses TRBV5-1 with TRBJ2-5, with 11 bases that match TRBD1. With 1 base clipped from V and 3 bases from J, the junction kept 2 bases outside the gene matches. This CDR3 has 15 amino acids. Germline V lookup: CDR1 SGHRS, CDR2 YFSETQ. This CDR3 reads CASSLRGQGEETQYF. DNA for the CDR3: TGCGCCAGCAGCTTGAGGGGACAGGGGGAAGAGACCCAGTACTTC.

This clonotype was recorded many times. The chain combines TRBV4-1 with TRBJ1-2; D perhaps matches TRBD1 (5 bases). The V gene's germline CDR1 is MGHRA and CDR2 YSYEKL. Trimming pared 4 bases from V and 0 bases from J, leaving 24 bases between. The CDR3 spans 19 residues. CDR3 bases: TGCGCCAGCAGCCCCATGGGGGGACTTCCACCCTCTTCTAACTATGGCTACACCTTC. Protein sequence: CASSPMGGLPPSSNYGYTF.

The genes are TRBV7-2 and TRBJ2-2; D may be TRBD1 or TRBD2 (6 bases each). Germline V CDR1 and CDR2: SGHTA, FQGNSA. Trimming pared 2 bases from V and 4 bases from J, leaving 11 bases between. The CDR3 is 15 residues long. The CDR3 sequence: CASSLLGGGTGELFF. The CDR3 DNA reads TGTGCCAGCAGCTTATTAGGGGGAGGCACCGGGGAGCTGTTTTTT.

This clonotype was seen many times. The CDR3 sequence: CASSLGQSNSPLHF. The CDR3 coding sequence is TGCGCCAGCAGCTTGGGACAGTCTAATTCACCCCTCCACTTT. The chain recombines TRBV5-1 with TRBJ1-6, with D perhaps TRBD1 (5 bases). The CDR3 sequence is 14 residues long. Germline values: CDR1 SGHRS, CDR2 YFSETQ. The ends were cut back, 0 bases at V and 6 bases at J, with 7 bases in the middle.

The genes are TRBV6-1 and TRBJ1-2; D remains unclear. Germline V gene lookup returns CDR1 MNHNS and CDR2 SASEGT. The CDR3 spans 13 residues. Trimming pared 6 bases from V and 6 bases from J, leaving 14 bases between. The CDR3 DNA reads TGTGCCAGCAGGGCCGCGAGGGCAAATGGCTACACCTTC. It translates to CASRAARANGYTF.

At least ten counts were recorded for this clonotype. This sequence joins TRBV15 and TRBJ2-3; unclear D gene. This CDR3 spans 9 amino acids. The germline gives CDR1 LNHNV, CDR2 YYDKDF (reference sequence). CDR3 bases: TGTGTTGGAGAGGTAACGCAGTATTTT. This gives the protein CVGEVTQYF.

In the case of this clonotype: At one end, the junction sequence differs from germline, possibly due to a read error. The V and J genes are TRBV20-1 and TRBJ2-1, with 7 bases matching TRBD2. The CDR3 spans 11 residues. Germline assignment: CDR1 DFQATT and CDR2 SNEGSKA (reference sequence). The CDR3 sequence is CSARGEGLRHF. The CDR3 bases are TGCAGTGCCCGAGGGGAGGGACTCCGGCATTTC.

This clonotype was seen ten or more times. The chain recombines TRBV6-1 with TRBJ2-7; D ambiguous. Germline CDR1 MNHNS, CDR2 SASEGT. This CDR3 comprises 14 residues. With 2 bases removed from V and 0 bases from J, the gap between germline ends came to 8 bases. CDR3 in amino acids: CASSESGLSYEQYF. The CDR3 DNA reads TGTGCCAGCAGTGAATCCGGGCTCTCCTACGAGCAGTACTTC.

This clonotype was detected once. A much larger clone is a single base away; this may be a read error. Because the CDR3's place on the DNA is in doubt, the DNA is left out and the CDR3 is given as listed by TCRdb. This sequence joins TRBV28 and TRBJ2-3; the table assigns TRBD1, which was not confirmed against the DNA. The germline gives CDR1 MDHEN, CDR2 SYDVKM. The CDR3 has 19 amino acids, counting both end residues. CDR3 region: CASSFFGQGRGGDFDTQYF.

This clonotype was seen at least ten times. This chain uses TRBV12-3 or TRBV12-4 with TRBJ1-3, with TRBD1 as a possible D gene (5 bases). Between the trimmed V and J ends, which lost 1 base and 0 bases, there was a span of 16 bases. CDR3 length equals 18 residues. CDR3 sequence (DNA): TGTGCCAGCAGTTTAGGACGGGGGACGGTCAGCTCTGGAAACACCATATATTTT. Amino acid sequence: CASSLGRGTVSSGNTIYF.